The sequence of this T cell receptor beta chain was determined in a study of control samples from healthy donors and cancer patients. This clone was counted only a few times. This CDR3 region has 14 residues. Germline V lookup: CDR1 KGHSY, CDR2 FQNENV. Trimming left V 0 bases short and J 6 bases short, with 11 bases between. Profiling relied on immunoSEQ multiplex PCR, and the TCRdb table lists in-frame clones only, not all of them. The data show roughly 100,000 clones, with about 90% seen just once and about 2.5% held by the top ten. This chain connects TRBV16 to TRBJ1-1, with TRBD1 as a possible D gene (5 bases). The clonotype comes from a woman aged 18-35 years in good health. The sequencing input was blood. This CDR3 reads CASSQSGGGSEAFF. CDR3 DNA: TGTGCCAGCAGCCAATCTGGTGGGGGTTCTGAAGCTTTCTTT. The full variable domain, completed using reference TRBV16 and TRBJ1-1, is GEEVAQTPKHLVRGEGQKAKLYCAPIKGHSYVFWYQQVLKNEFKFLISFQNENVFDETGMPKERFSAKCLPNSPCSLEIQATKLEDSAVYFCASSQSGGGSEAFFGQGTRLTVV.